This T cell receptor beta chain is from a study of siplizumab effects on memory and regulatory T cells. Germline CDR1 reads SGHTA; CDR2 reads FQGNSA. Deletions cut 0 bases from V and 13 bases from J, with 6 bases between. The CDR3 contains 11 residues. Sequenced by immunoSEQ multiplex PCR; TCRdb stores in-frame clones only, minus some. Of about 94,000 clones listed, around 94% are singletons. The sample consisted of non-Treg CD4+ T cells sorted from blood. This TCR derives from a human donor in good health. The V gene is TRBV7-2, the J gene TRBJ2-2, with D possibly TRBD2 on 6 matching bases. The CDR3: CASSLAGGLFF. The CDR3 nucleotides are TGTGCCAGCAGCTTAGCGGGAGGGCTGTTTTTT. Complete variable domain (other parts from reference TRBV7-2 and TRBJ2-2): GAGVSQSPSNKVTEKGKDVELRCDPISGHTALYWYRQSLGQGLEFLIYFQGNSAPDKSGLPSDRFSAERTGGSVSTLTIQRTQQEDSAVYLCASSLAGGLFFGEGSRLTVL.